This is a list of T cell receptor beta chains from one sample in a study of blood T cell repertoires in COVID-19. Assay used: immunoSEQ multiplex PCR; TCRdb lists only in-frame clones, some missing. Here the sample spans hundreds of thousands of clones, around 84% being singletons. The sequencing input was peripheral blood. These TCRs come from a man between 45 and 60 years old with acute or convalescent COVID-19. The CDR3 runs from the conserved cysteine through the conserved F or W. Each record gives: J gene, D gene, V gene, CDR3 DNA, CDR3 protein. D genes are given only for firm matches.

j_gene: TRBJ2-1; d_gene: .; v_gene: TRBV18; CDR3nt: TGTGCCAGCTCAAACAACGACAATGAGCAGTTCTTC; CDR3aa: CASSNNDNEQFF
j_gene: TRBJ2-5; d_gene: .; v_gene: TRBV5-4; CDR3nt: TGTGCCAGCAGCTTGTCTCGGGGTCGGGAGACCCAGTACTTC; CDR3aa: CASSLSRGRETQYF
j_gene: TRBJ1-6; d_gene: TRBD1; v_gene: TRBV28; CDR3nt: TGTGCCAGCAGGGGGGACAGTGGGTATAATTCACCCCTCCACTTT; CDR3aa: CASRGDSGYNSPLHF
j_gene: TRBJ2-1; d_gene: .; v_gene: TRBV7-2; CDR3nt: TGTGCCAGCAGCCCTCGGGTAAGCTCCTACAATGAGCAGTTCTTC; CDR3aa: CASSPRVSSYNEQFF
j_gene: TRBJ2-1; d_gene: TRBD2; v_gene: TRBV15; CDR3nt: TGTGCCACCAGCAGAGTTAGCGGGGGGGACTACAATGAGCAGTTCTTC; CDR3aa: CATSRVSGGDYNEQFF
j_gene: TRBJ2-2; d_gene: TRBD2; v_gene: TRBV30; CDR3nt: TGTGCCTGGGGTAGCGGGGGGGCATGGACCGGGGAGCTGTTTTTT; CDR3aa: CAWGSGGAWTGELFF
j_gene: TRBJ2-7; d_gene: TRBD2; v_gene: TRBV9; CDR3nt: TGTGCCAGCAGTTGGGGGGGAGGAGGAGAGCAGTACTTC; CDR3aa: CASSWGGGGEQYF
j_gene: TRBJ1-4; d_gene: .; v_gene: TRBV18; CDR3nt: TGTGCCAGCTCACCGGGCGAGGGTGAAAAACTGTTTTTT; CDR3aa: CASSPGEGEKLFF
j_gene: TRBJ1-5; d_gene: .; v_gene: TRBV19; CDR3nt: TGTGCCAGTAGTGCCCCCGGAGGTGGCAATCAGCCCCAGCATTTT; CDR3aa: CASSAPGGGNQPQHF
j_gene: TRBJ1-4; d_gene: .; v_gene: TRBV18; CDR3nt: TGTGCCAGCTCACCGACAGCAACTAATGAAAAACTGTTTTTT; CDR3aa: CASSPTATNEKLFF
j_gene: TRBJ1-5; d_gene: .; v_gene: TRBV6-6; CDR3nt: TGTGCCAGCAGTCTTAGACAGAGCAATCAGCCCCAGCATTTT; CDR3aa: CASSLRQSNQPQHF
j_gene: TRBJ2-3; d_gene: .; v_gene: TRBV11-3; CDR3nt: TGTGCCAGCAGCTCCCATAGCTCAAATACGCAGTATTTT; CDR3aa: CASSSHSSNTQYF
j_gene: TRBJ1-2; d_gene: .; v_gene: TRBV2; CDR3nt: TGTGCCAGCAGGGGAAGGGAGTGGGCTTATGGCTACACCTTC; CDR3aa: CASRGREWAYGYTF
j_gene: TRBJ1-2; d_gene: .; v_gene: TRBV29-1; CDR3nt: TGCAGCGTGGGCGGGACTTCTAATCACTATGGCTACACCTTC; CDR3aa: CSVGGTSNHYGYTF
j_gene: TRBJ1-2; d_gene: .; v_gene: TRBV6-6; CDR3nt: TGTGCCAGCAGACCCGGACAGAACTATGGCTACACCTTC; CDR3aa: CASRPGQNYGYTF
j_gene: TRBJ1-1; d_gene: .; v_gene: TRBV27; CDR3nt: TGTGCCAGCAGTTTACTGGGGGCGGGCACTGAAGCTTTCTTT; CDR3aa: CASSLLGAGTEAFF
j_gene: TRBJ1-2; d_gene: .; v_gene: TRBV5-1; CDR3nt: TGCGCCAGCAGCGGAGGGACTCCTAACTCGATTGGCTACACCTTC; CDR3aa: CASSGGTPNSIGYTF
j_gene: TRBJ2-5; d_gene: TRBD1; v_gene: TRBV7-9; CDR3nt: TGTGCCAGCAGCGACGACAGGGTAGATTTGACCCAGTACTTC; CDR3aa: CASSDDRVDLTQYF
j_gene: TRBJ1-1; d_gene: .; v_gene: TRBV5-1; CDR3nt: TGCGCCAGCAGCTTGGGGGCGTCAGACACTGAAGCTTTCTTT; CDR3aa: CASSLGASDTEAFF
j_gene: TRBJ1-5; d_gene: TRBD1; v_gene: TRBV6-4; CDR3nt: TGTGCCAGCAGGGGCCGGTCTTACAGGGGTCATAGCAATCAGCCCCAGCATTTT; CDR3aa: CASRGRSYRGHSNQPQHF
j_gene: TRBJ2-3; d_gene: .; v_gene: TRBV5-5; CDR3nt: TGTGCCAGCAGCTTGGCCCCACTAGTGGAGCAGTATTTT; CDR3aa: CASSLAPLVEQYF
j_gene: TRBJ2-1; d_gene: TRBD2; v_gene: TRBV7-3; CDR3nt: TGTGCCAGCAGCCCATTCGGGACTAGCGGGGGGCGAGGATCTTACAATGAGCAGTTCTTC; CDR3aa: CASSPFGTSGGRGSYNEQFF